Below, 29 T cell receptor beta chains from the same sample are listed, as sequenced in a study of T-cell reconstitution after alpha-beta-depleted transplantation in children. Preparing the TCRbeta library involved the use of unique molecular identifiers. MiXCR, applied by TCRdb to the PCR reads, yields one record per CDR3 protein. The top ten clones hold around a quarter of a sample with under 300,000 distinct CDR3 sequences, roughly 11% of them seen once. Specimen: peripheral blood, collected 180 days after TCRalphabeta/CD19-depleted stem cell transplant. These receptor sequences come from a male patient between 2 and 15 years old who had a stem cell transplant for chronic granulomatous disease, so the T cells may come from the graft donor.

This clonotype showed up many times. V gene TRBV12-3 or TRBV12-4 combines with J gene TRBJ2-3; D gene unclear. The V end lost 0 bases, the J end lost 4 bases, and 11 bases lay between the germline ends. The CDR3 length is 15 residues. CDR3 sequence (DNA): TGTGCCAGCAGTTTAGCGGGGATTACACCAGATACGCAGTATTTT. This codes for CASSLAGITPDTQYF.

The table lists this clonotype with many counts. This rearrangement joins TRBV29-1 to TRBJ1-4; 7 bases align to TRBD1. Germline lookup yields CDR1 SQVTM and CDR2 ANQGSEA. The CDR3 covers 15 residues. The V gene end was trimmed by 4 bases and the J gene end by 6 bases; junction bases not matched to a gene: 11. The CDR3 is CSVVSYRDSHEKLFF. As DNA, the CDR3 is TGCAGCGTTGTTTCCTACCGGGACAGTCATGAAAAACTGTTTTTT.

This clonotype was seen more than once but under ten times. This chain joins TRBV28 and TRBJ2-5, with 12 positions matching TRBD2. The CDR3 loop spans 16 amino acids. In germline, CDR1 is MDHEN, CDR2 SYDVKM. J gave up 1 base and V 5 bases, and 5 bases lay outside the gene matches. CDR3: CASSQGLAGVQETQYF. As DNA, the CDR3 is TGTGCCAGCAGTCAGGGACTAGCGGGTGTCCAAGAGACCCAGTACTTC.

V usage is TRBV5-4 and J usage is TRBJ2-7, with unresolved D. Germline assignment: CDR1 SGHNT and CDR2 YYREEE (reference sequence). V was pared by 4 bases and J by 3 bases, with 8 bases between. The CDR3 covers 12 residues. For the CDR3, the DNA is TGTGCCAGCAGCATCGATAACTACGAGCAGTACTTC. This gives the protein CASSIDNYEQYF.

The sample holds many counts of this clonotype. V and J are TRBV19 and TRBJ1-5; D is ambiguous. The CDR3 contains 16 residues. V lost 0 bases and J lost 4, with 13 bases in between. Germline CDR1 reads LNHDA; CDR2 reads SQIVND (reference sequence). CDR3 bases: TGTGCCAGTAGTATAGATCCAGGACGGCTGAATCAGCCCCAGCATTTT. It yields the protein CASSIDPGRLNQPQHF. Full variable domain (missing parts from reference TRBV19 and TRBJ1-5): DGGITQSPKYLFRKEGQNVTLSCEQNLNHDAMYWYRQDPGQGLRLIYYSQIVNDFQKGDIAEGYSVSREKKESFPLTVTSAQKNPTAFYLCASSIDPGRLNQPQHFGDGTRLSIL.

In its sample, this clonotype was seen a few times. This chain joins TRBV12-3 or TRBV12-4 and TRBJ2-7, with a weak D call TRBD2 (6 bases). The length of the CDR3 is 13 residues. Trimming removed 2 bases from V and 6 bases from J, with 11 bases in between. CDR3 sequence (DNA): TGTGCCAGCAGTTTAATGGGGGGTGGCGAGCAGTACTTC. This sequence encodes CASSLMGGGEQYF.

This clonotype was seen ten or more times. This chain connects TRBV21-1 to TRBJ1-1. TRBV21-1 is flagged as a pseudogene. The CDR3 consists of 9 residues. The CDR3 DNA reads TGTGCCAGCAGCATTCGGGTTTTCTTT. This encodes CASSIRVFF.

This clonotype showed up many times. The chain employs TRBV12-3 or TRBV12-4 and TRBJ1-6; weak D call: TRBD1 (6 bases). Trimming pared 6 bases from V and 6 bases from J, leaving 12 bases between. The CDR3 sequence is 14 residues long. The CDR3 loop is CASSPGQPNSPLHF. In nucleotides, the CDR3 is TGTGCCAGCAGCCCTGGACAGCCTAATTCACCCCTCCACTTT.

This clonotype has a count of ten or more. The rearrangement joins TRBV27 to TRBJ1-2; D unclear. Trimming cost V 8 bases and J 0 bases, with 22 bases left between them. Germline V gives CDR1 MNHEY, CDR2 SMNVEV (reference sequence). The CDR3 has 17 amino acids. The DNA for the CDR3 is TGTGCCAGCCGCGAAGGAGACCAAGGAGTTCCTAACTATGGCTACACCTTC. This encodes CASREGDQGVPNYGYTF.

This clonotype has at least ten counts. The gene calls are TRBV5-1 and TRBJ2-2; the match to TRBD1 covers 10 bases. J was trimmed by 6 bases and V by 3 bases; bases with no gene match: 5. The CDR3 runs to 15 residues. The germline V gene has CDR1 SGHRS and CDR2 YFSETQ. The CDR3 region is CASSSGTGVAGELFF. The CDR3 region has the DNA TGCGCCAGCAGCTCCGGGACAGGGGTGGCCGGGGAGCTGTTTTTT.

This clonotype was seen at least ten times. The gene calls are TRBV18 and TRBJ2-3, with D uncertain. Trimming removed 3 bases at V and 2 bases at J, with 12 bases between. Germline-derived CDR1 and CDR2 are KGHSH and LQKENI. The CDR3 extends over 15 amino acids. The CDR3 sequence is CASSPQVGHTDTQYF. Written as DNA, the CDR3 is TGTGCCAGCTCACCCCAAGTAGGGCACACAGATACGCAGTATTTT.

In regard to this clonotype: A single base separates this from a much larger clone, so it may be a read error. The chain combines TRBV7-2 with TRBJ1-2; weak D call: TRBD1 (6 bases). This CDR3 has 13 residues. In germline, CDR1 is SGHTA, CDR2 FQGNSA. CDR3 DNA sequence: TGTGCCAGCAGCTCGGGACACAGATATGGCGACACCTTC. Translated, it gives CASSSGHRYGDTF.

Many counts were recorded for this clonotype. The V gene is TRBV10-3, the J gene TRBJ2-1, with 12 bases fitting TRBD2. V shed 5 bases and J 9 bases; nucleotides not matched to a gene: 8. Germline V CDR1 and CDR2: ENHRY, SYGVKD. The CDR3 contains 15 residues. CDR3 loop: CAISPSGRAPPEQFF. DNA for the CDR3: TGTGCCATCAGTCCTAGCGGGAGGGCCCCCCCTGAGCAGTTCTTC.

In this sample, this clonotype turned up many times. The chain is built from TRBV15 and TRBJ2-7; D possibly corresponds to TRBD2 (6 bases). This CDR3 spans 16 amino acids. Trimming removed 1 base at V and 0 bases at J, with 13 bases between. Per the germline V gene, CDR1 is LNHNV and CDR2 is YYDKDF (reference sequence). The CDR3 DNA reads TGTGCCACCAGCAGAGGGATGACTAGGCCCTCCTACGAGCAGTACTTC. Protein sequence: CATSRGMTRPSYEQYF.

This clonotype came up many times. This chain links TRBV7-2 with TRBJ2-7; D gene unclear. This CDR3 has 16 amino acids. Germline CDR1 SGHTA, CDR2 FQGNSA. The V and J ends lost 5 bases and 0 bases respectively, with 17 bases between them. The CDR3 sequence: CASSRPPGATSYEQYF. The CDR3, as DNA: TGTGCCAGCAGCCGCCCACCTGGCGCAACCTCCTACGAGCAGTACTTC.

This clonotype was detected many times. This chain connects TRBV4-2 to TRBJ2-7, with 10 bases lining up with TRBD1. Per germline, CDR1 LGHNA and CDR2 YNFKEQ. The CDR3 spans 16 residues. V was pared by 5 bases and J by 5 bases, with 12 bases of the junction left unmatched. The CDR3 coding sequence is TGTGCCAGCAGCGAAACCGGGACAGGGGTTATCCACGAGCAGTACTTC. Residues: CASSETGTGVIHEQYF.

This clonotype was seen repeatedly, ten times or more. The CDR3 DNA follows: TGTGCCAGCAGCCCACCGGACAGGGCCTACGAGCAGTACTTC. It is translated as CASSPPDRAYEQYF. The gene calls are TRBV12-3 or TRBV12-4 and TRBJ2-7; the match to TRBD1 covers 8 bases. The CDR3 loop spans 14 amino acids. The V segment lost 6 bases and the J segment 2 bases; nucleotides outside the gene matches: 6.

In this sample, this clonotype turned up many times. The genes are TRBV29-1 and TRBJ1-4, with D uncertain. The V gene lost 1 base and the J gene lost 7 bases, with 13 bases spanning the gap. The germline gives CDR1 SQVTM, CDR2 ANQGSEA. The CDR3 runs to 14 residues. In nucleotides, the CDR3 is TGCAGCGTTGAAGGCGGAGAGGGATTTGAAAAACTGTTTTTT. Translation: CSVEGGEGFEKLFF.

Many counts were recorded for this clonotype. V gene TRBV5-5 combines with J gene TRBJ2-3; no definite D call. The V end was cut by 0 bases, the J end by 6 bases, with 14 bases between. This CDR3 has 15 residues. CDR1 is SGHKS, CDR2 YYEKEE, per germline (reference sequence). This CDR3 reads CASSLESVLEDTQYF. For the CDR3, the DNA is TGTGCCAGCAGCTTGGAGTCGGTCCTCGAGGATACGCAGTATTTT.

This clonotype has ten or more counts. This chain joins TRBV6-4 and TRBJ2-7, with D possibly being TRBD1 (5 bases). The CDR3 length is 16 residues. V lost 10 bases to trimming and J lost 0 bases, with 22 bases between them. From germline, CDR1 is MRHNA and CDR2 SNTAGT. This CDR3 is CATLTVNCLASYEQYF. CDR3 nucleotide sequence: TGTGCCACCCTGACAGTAAACTGCCTTGCCTCCTACGAGCAGTACTTC.

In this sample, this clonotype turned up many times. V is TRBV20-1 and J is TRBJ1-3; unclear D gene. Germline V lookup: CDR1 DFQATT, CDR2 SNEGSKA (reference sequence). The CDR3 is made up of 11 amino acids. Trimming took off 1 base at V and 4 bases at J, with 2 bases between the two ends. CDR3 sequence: CSARVGNTIYF. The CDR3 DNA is TGCAGTGCTAGAGTGGGAAACACCATATATTTT.

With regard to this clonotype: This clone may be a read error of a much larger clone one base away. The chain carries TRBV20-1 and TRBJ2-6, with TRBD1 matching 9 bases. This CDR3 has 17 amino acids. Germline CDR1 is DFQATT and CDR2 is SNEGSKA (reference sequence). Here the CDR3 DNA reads TGCTGTGCTAAGGGGCGGGACAGGGTAACTGGGGCCAACGTCCTGACTTTC. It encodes CCAKGRDRVTGANVLTF.

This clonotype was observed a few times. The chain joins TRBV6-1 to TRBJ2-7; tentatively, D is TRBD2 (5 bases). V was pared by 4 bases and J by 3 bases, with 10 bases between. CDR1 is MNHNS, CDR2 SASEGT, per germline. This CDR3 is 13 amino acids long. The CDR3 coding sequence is TGTGCCAGCAGTGCGGCTAGCCGCTACGAGCAGTACTTC. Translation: CASSAASRYEQYF.

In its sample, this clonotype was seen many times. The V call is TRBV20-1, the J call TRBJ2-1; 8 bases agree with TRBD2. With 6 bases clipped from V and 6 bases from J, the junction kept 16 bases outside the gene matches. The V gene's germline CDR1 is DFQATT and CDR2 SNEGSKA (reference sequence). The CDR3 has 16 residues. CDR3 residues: CSAAQATSAPSNEQFF. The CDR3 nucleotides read TGCAGTGCCGCTCAGGCGACTAGCGCTCCCTCCAATGAGCAGTTCTTC.

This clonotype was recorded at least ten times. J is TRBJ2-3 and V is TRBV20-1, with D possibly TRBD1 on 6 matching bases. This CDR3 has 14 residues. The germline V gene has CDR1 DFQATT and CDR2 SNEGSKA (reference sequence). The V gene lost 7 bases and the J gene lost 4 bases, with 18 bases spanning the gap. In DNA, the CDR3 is TGCAGTGTTTATTCTCAAAAGGGGGCAGATACGCAGTATTTT. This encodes CSVYSQKGADTQYF.

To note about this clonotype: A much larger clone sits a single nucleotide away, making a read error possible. For the CDR3, the DNA is TGTGCCAGCAGTGACAAGCGGGGTCCCTACAATGAGCAGTTCTTC. Protein sequence: CASSDKRGPYNEQFF. V and J are TRBV6-1 and TRBJ2-1, with TRBD2 matching 7 bases. With 3 bases clipped from V and 2 bases from J, the junction kept 4 bases outside the gene matches. Per the germline V gene, CDR1 is MNHNS and CDR2 is SASEGT. The CDR3 totals 15 residues.

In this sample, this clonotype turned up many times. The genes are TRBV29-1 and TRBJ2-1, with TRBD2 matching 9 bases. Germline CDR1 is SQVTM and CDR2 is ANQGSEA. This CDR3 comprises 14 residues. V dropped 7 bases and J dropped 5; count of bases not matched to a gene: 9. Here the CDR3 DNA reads TGCAGCGCACTTAGCGGGGGATGGAACAATGAGCAGTTCTTC. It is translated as CSALSGGWNNEQFF.

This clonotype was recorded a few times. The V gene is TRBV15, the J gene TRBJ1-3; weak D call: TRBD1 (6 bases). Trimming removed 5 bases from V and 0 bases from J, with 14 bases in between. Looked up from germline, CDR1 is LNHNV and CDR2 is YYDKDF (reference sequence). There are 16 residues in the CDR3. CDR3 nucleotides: TGTGCCACCAGCCCACGACAGGCACGCTCTGGAAACACCATATATTTT. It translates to CATSPRQARSGNTIYF.

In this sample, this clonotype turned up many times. The CDR3 DNA follows: TGTGCCAGCAGCTTACTCCCGGGCAACTCTGGAAACACCATATATTTT. As protein: CASSLLPGNSGNTIYF. V gene TRBV7-3 combines with J gene TRBJ1-3; D is uncertain. The V gene lost 2 bases and the J gene lost 0 bases, with 11 bases spanning the gap. This CDR3 spans 16 amino acids. CDR1 is SGHTA, CDR2 FQGTGA, per germline.